This T cell receptor beta chain was sequenced for a study of blood T cell repertoires in COVID-19. Study-level information: Samples taken during acute and convalescent COVID-19 were collected in the United States, Italy and Spain. T cells, B-cell-depleted T cells, or PBMCs provided the cDNA or gDNA that served as material.

Germline loops: CDR1 MDHEN, CDR2 SYDVKM. V was shortened by 4 bases and J by 4 bases, with 16 bases between the two germline ends. This CDR3 is built from 16 residues. Sequencing was performed with immunoSEQ multiplex PCR; in TCRdb, only in-frame clones are kept and a portion is missing. This repertoire shows tens of thousands of clones, 70% to 90% found once; its top ten account for roughly 2%. Sequenced: peripheral blood. This clonotype was sampled from a man aged 25-45 years with acute or convalescent COVID-19. The V call is TRBV28, the J call TRBJ2-2; D is ambiguous. The DNA of the CDR3 is TGTGCCAGCAGTTCCCCCTCTAGAAGTCGCACCGGGGAGCTGTTTTTT. This translates into CASSSPSRSRTGELFF.